One sample yielded the 26 T cell receptor beta chains listed below, sequenced in a study of blood T cells in healthy people across ages. A second PCR, run for about 7 to 11 cycles, used a sample-barcoded 5' primer plus a J-beta primer mix. TCRdb analysed the 5' RACE reads with MiXCR anew, one entry per CDR3 protein. Seen here are 1.5 million to 2 million distinct CDR3 sequences, about 50% observed once, and the top ten hold more than 2%. Sequenced input: blood. Every receptor here comes from a woman in her thirties or forties in good health.

The chain is built from TRBV7-3 and TRBJ2-1; D call uncertain. Trimming took off 1 base at V and 5 bases at J, with 12 bases between the two ends. Germline V gives CDR1 SGHTA, CDR2 FQGTGA. This CDR3 comprises 15 residues. Here the CDR3 DNA reads TGTGCCAGCAGCTTAAAAGGGTCCGACCACAATGAGCAGTTCTTC. It yields the protein CASSLKGSDHNEQFF.

The gene calls are TRBV4-1 and TRBJ2-3, with 10 bases fitting TRBD1. The length of the CDR3 is 18 residues. J gave up 3 bases and V 4 bases, and 13 bases lay outside the gene matches. Per the germline V gene, CDR1 is MGHRA and CDR2 is YSYEKL. CDR3 residues: CASSRTFGTGDGTDTQYF. In DNA, the CDR3 is TGCGCCAGCAGCCGAACTTTTGGGACAGGGGATGGTACAGATACGCAGTATTTT.

Here the CDR3 DNA reads TGTGCCAGCAGTCTACTTCGGTGGGGGGTTCGCACAGATACGCAGTATTTT. This encodes CASSLLRWGVRTDTQYF. The V and J genes are TRBV27 and TRBJ2-3; maybe TRBD2 (6 bases). Germline V lookup: CDR1 MNHEY, CDR2 SMNVEV (reference sequence). CDR3 length equals 17 residues. Trimming removed 5 bases from V and 1 base from J, with 19 bases in between.

The genes are TRBV7-9 and TRBJ2-1; tentatively, D is TRBD1 or TRBD2 (5 bases each). The CDR3 has 15 residues. V was pared by 0 bases and J by 7 bases, with 13 bases between. CDR1 is SEHNR, CDR2 FQNEAQ, per germline (reference sequence). The chain's CDR3 is CASSLADGGLNEQFF. CDR3 in DNA: TGTGCCAGCAGCTTAGCAGATGGGGGATTAAATGAGCAGTTCTTC.

This clonotype was picked up one time. V is TRBV6-5 and J is TRBJ1-1; TRBD1 aligns across 9 bases. The V gene end was trimmed by 6 bases and the J gene end by 5 bases; junction bases not matched to a gene: 7. CDR1 is MNHEY and CDR2 is SVGAGI in the germline V gene. The CDR3 contains 14 residues. The CDR3 spells CASRGTGSLTEAFF. The CDR3 coding sequence is TGTGCCAGCAGGGGGACAGGGAGCTTAACTGAAGCTTTCTTT.

This chain uses TRBV7-3 with TRBJ2-1; 9 bases are a match to TRBD2. Germline V gene lookup returns CDR1 SGHTA and CDR2 FQGTGA. The CDR3 has 14 residues. J gave up 9 bases and V 5 bases, and 8 bases lay outside the gene matches. CDR3 DNA: TGTGCCAGCAGCCCACAGGGAGCGGGGGGTGAGCAGTTCTTC. It specifies CASSPQGAGGEQFF.

The V gene is TRBV20-1, the J gene TRBJ2-3; D not certain. V lost 7 bases and J lost 0, with 11 bases in between. CDR3 length: 13 amino acids. The germline V gene has CDR1 DFQATT and CDR2 SNEGSKA (reference sequence). In DNA form, the CDR3 reads TGCAGTGTGGGATGGGTTAGCACAGATACGCAGTATTTT. Its protein is CSVGWVSTDTQYF.

The J gene is TRBJ2-1, the V gene TRBV9; D is unresolved. The CDR3 totals 13 residues. Germline CDR1 SGDLS, CDR2 YYNGEE. The V end was cut by 3 bases, the J end by 3 bases, with 7 bases between. The CDR3 loop reads CASSDINYNEQFF. The CDR3 DNA reads TGTGCCAGCAGCGACATTAACTACAATGAGCAGTTCTTC.

The CDR3 DNA reads TGCAGTGCAAGGGCCCTTAGGGGGCGTCAGCCCCAGCATTTT. This sequence encodes CSARALRGRQPQHF. The gene calls are TRBV20-1 and TRBJ1-5; 7 nucleotides line up with TRBD1. This CDR3 has 14 residues. Germline V CDR1 and CDR2: DFQATT, SNEGSKA (reference sequence). V lost 6 bases to trimming and J lost 6 bases; unmatched junction nucleotides: 11.

J is TRBJ2-3 and V is TRBV11-2; no reliable D call. Trimming took 6 bases from V and 7 from J, leaving 14 bases between them. The CDR3 spans 13 residues. Germline values: CDR1 SGHAT, CDR2 FQNNGV. Written as DNA, the CDR3 is TGTGCCAGCAGTCCCACCGCACGCCATACGCAGTATTTT. Residues: CASSPTARHTQYF.

In this sample, this clonotype turned up a few times. The junction departs from the called germline gene at one end, perhaps through a read error. The chain has TRBV28 and TRBJ2-5; D is tentatively TRBD1 or TRBD2 (5 bases each). Germline V gene data show CDR1 as MDHEN and CDR2 as SYDVKM. The CDR3 spans 15 residues. In DNA, the CDR3 is TGTGCCAGCAGTTTCGGGGCCATCAGCCAAGGGACCCAGTACTTC. Its protein product is CASSFGAISQGTQYF.

This clonotype was detected once. The chain recombines TRBV11-2 with TRBJ1-2; possibly TRBD1 for D (6 bases). CDR3 size: 15 residues. Per the germline V gene, CDR1 is SGHAT and CDR2 is FQNNGV. V gave up 4 bases and J gave up 2 bases, with 14 bases separating them. Here the CDR3 reads CASSSQRQANYGYTF. The CDR3 DNA sequence: TGTGCCAGCAGCTCCCAGCGACAGGCGAACTATGGCTACACCTTC.

This clonotype was seen a few times. The V call is TRBV29-1, the J call TRBJ2-7; possible D gene TRBD1, 5 bases. Germline loops: CDR1 SQVTM, CDR2 ANQGSEA. The length of the CDR3 is 12 residues. Trimming left V 3 bases short and J 6 bases short, with 12 bases between. In DNA, the CDR3 is TGCAGCGTTGAGTGGGGCCTCGGCGAGCAGTACTTC. Amino acid sequence: CSVEWGLGEQYF.

This clonotype was picked up many times. The chain joins TRBV10-3 to TRBJ2-7; D might be TRBD1 (6 bases). The CDR3 consists of 13 residues. Between the trimmed V and J ends, which lost 4 bases and 4 bases, there was a span of 11 bases. CDR1 ENHRY and CDR2 SYGVKD come from the germline V gene. CDR3 nucleotides: TGTGCCATCAGTGTTATAGGGGGTTACGAGCAGTACTTC. It translates to CAISVIGGYEQYF.

This rearrangement joins TRBV20-1 to TRBJ1-6; a weak D match, TRBD1 (6 bases). Trimming removed 0 bases from V and 7 bases from J, with 13 bases in between. Germline values: CDR1 DFQATT, CDR2 SNEGSKA (reference sequence). The CDR3 sequence is 15 residues long. The CDR3 DNA sequence: TGCAGTGCTAGAGATGCGGGCAGGGGAAATTCACCCCTCCACTTT. Translating it yields CSARDAGRGNSPLHF.

In DNA, the CDR3 is TGTGCCAGCAGTTTATCCCTCGGGACAGGGTCCCCTAATGAGCAGTTCTTC. Translated, it gives CASSLSLGTGSPNEQFF. The rearrangement uses TRBV28 and TRBJ2-1, with 9 bases matching TRBD1. The CDR3 has 17 amino acids. Germline loops: CDR1 MDHEN, CDR2 SYDVKM. V lost 1 base to trimming and J lost 7 bases; unmatched junction nucleotides: 11.

The V gene is TRBV6-6, the J gene TRBJ1-5; TRBD1 is a possible D gene (6 bases). In germline, CDR1 is MNHNY, CDR2 SVGAGI (reference sequence). Trimming shortened V by 6 bases and J by 7 bases, and 16 bases separated the two germline ends. The CDR3 contains 14 residues. DNA of the CDR3: TGTGCCAGCAGCCCCCCTGGGGGCGGACAGCCCCAGCATTTT. Encoded protein: CASSPPGGGQPQHF.

The gene calls are TRBV28 and TRBJ1-1, with TRBD1 as a possible D gene (5 bases). The germline gives CDR1 MDHEN, CDR2 SYDVKM. The CDR3 extends over 15 amino acids. Trimming pared 6 bases from V and 4 bases from J, leaving 18 bases between. The CDR3 sequence is CASRTRDGGSTEAFF. DNA for the CDR3: TGTGCCAGCAGGACCCGGGACGGCGGAAGCACTGAAGCTTTCTTT.

The J gene is TRBJ2-7, the V gene TRBV6-5; the D is unclear. Judging by the DNA end, TRBJ2-5 fits better; the J call may be wrong. The CDR3 is 15 amino acids. Germline loops: CDR1 MNHEY, CDR2 SVGAGI. The CDR3 is CASIPSLPSGETQYF. As DNA, the CDR3 is TGTGCCAGCATCCCATCCTTGCCTTCCGGAGAGACCCAGTACTTC.

This clonotype showed up just a few times. This chain uses TRBV27 with TRBJ2-3; no firm D call. V lost 6 bases to trimming and J lost 1 base, with 11 bases between them. Germline CDR1 MNHEY, CDR2 SMNVEV (reference sequence). The CDR3 contains 14 residues. The chain's CDR3 is CASSWTEGTDTQYF. The CDR3 bases are TGTGCCAGCAGCTGGACCGAGGGCACAGATACGCAGTATTTT.

Regarding this clonotype: This may come from a read error, since a much larger clone is one base off. The V gene is TRBV14, the J gene TRBJ2-1; weak D call: TRBD1 (5 bases). The CDR3 has 17 residues. The germline CDR1 and CDR2 sequences are SGHDN and FVKESK. V lost 1 base to trimming and J lost 7 bases, with 20 bases between them. CDR3 region: CASSQVGSRTIRNEQFF. DNA of the CDR3: TGTGCCAGCAGCCAAGTGGGTTCCAGGACAATAAGAAATGAGCAGTTCTTC.

This clonotype was observed a few times. This chain links TRBV14 with TRBJ2-5, with D unresolved. The CDR3 spans 15 residues. CDR1 SGHDN and CDR2 FVKESK come from the germline V gene. Trimming removed 0 bases from V and 5 bases from J, with 13 bases in between. The CDR3 region is CASSQDERDGETQYF. CDR3 coding DNA: TGTGCCAGCAGCCAAGATGAGAGAGACGGGGAGACCCAGTACTTC.

This clonotype was counted between two and nine times. The CDR3 nucleotides read TGCAGTGCTAGGGCCGGGACTAGCGGGGGACAAGAGACCCAGTACTTC. This gives the protein CSARAGTSGGQETQYF. The chain carries TRBV20-1 and TRBJ2-5; 14 bases are shared with TRBD2. The length of the CDR3 is 16 residues. The trim removed 3 bases at V and 2 bases at J, leaving 5 bases unmatched. Germline values: CDR1 DFQATT, CDR2 SNEGSKA (reference sequence).

In its sample, this clonotype was seen a few times. V usage is TRBV6-2 or TRBV6-3 and J usage is TRBJ2-5, with a weak D call TRBD2 (6 bases). The CDR3 has 16 residues. Germline-derived CDR1 and CDR2 are MNHEY and SVGEGT. V was trimmed by 0 bases and J by 5 bases, leaving 16 bases between them. The CDR3 loop reads CASSYSYRATRETQYF. The CDR3 nucleotides are TGTGCCAGCAGTTACTCGTATAGAGCGACTAGGGAGACCCAGTACTTC.

This clonotype has only one observation. This chain links TRBV20-1 with TRBJ1-2; D uncertain. V lost 3 bases to trimming and J lost 3 bases, with 11 bases between them. This CDR3 has 13 residues. Germline-derived CDR1 and CDR2 are DFQATT and SNEGSKA (reference sequence). Here the CDR3 DNA reads TGCAGTGCTAGCACACAGTCGTACTATGGCTACACCTTC. Protein sequence: CSASTQSYYGYTF.

The count of this clonotype is one. The chain uses TRBV5-1 and TRBJ1-1, with D perhaps TRBD1 (6 bases). This CDR3 comprises 14 residues. V was pared by 4 bases and J by 2 bases, with 12 bases between. Germline loops: CDR1 SGHRS, CDR2 YFSETQ. The DNA of the CDR3 is TGCGCCAGCAGCGTGGCACAGGGAAACACTGAAGCTTTCTTT. The encoded protein is CASSVAQGNTEAFF.